This T cell receptor (beta chain) was sequenced during a study of Ad26.COV2.S vaccination and SARS-CoV-2 variants. TCRdb keeps only in-frame clones here, not all; method: immunoSEQ multiplex PCR. The table records under 150,000 clones, roughly 90% of them present only once. Study outcomes and limitations: After vaccination, reports described spike-specific CD8+ and CD4+ T cell responses as showing substantial breadth.

For this clone: The target antigen is unknown.

Sequenced here: peripheral blood, sampled after recovery from COVID-19. This TCR was sampled from a human donor who had recovered from COVID-19.

In DNA, the CDR3 is TGTGCCAGCAGCACCCGACAGGGAGGCCAGCCCCAGCATTTT. Its protein is CASSTRQGGQPQHF. The chain is built from TRBV3-1 (or the pseudogene TRBV3-2) and TRBJ1-5; 7 nucleotides agree with TRBD1. The CDR3 sequence is 14 residues long. Trimming cost V 5 bases and J 7 bases; bases outside gene matches: 8. Germline loops: CDR1 LGHDT, CDR2 YNNKEL (reference sequence).